What follows describes a single T cell receptor (beta chain). This sample is part of a study of blood T cell repertoires in COVID-19. Across the study: The United States, Italy and Spain were the sources of the acute and convalescent COVID-19 samples. T cells, B-cell-depleted T cells, or PBMCs supplied cDNA or gDNA.

The germline CDR1 and CDR2 sequences are KGHSH and LQKENI. The CDR3 spans 16 residues. V lost 0 bases and J lost 3; bases outside the gene matches: 4. Libraries were prepared by immunoSEQ multiplex PCR; TCRdb keeps only in-frame clonotypes and omits some of them. The repertoire holds approximately 110,000 clones, around four fifths seen once, with under 8% in the top ten. This TCR derives from a man between 65 and 79 years old with acute or convalescent COVID-19. The chain is built from TRBV18 and TRBJ2-3; 9 bases match TRBD2. Sequencing was carried out using peripheral blood. The CDR3 loop reads CASSPPGLAGTDTQYF. The CDR3 nucleotides read TGTGCCAGCTCACCACCGGGACTAGCAGGGACAGATACGCAGTATTTT.